The source of this T cell receptor (beta chain) is a study of T-cell reconstitution after alpha-beta-depleted transplantation in children. Per germline, CDR1 LNHNV and CDR2 YYDKDF (reference sequence). V was trimmed by 3 bases and J by 0 bases, leaving 8 bases between them. The CDR3 covers 15 residues. Unique molecular identifiers were built into the TCRbeta library. TCRdb reprocessed the PCR reads via MiXCR and lists one record per CDR3 protein. The table has about 500,000 distinct CDR3 sequences, less than 35% seen once. This clonotype was counted only a few times. The receptor was isolated from a human donor who donated a stem cell graft to a child with aplastic anemia. The gene calls are TRBV15 and TRBJ1-4; D unresolved. The sample in question was PBMCs from the stem cell graft donor, obtained from the stem cell graft. CDR3 protein: CATSRDVATNEKLFF. The CDR3, as DNA: TGTGCCACCAGCAGGGACGTTGCAACTAATGAAAAACTGTTTTTT.